This T cell receptor (beta chain) was captured in a study of shared clonotypes between healthy human individuals. Overall study results and limits: Around 4.9% of naive CD4 clonotypes were shared across a handful of donors.

About this clone: The target antigen is unknown.

Profiled with immunoSEQ multiplex PCR; TCRdb holds only in-frame clones, not every one. The sample yields 2 million to 3 million clones, over 85% seen once. The CDR3 contains 15 residues. Looked up from germline, CDR1 is MDHEN and CDR2 is SYDVKM. V trimming: 6 bases; J trimming: 9 bases; junction bases outside the gene matches: 11. The TCR comes from a man younger than 35 in good health. Some clones in this sample may be carry-over from other donors' samples. V is TRBV28 and J is TRBJ2-1, with 10 bases that match TRBD1. The sequencing input was naive CD4+ T cells from PBMCs. Documented subset: CD45RA+ positively selected. In nucleotides, the CDR3 is TGTGCCAGCAGATATCCGGGACAGGGGTATCGTGAGCAGTTCTTC. This gives the protein CASRYPGQGYREQFF.